A selection of T cell receptor beta chains follows, all from one sample in a study of cytomegalovirus exposure and HLA in healthy donors. The data were produced by immunoSEQ multiplex PCR, yet TCRdb's version contains in-frame clones alone and is incomplete. The sample shows some 180,000 clones, 65% to 85% of them seen only once. The sequencing input was PBMCs. These receptors were obtained from a girl aged 10-17 years in good health and CMV-seropositive. Each CDR3 is given with its conserved first and last residue. A D gene is named only where the DNA matches it firmly. Size values are once, few and many counts, or a class for expanded clones, and some rows have none.

CASSVQQGDTGELFF | TGTGCCAGCAGTGTTCAACAGGGAGACACCGGGGAGCTGTTTTTT | - | TRBJ2-2 | TRBV6-1 | -
CASSPRDSAELGDKTQYF | TGTGCCAGCAGCCCGAGGGACAGCGCTGAATTAGGGGACAAGACCCAGTACTTC | - | TRBJ2-5 | TRBV7-2 | TRBD1
CAWSDGTEAFF | TGTGCCTGGAGTGACGGGACTGAAGCTTTCTTT | - | TRBJ1-1 | TRBV30 | -
CASSGEGYEQYF | TGTGCCAGCAGTGGAGAGGGTTACGAGCAGTACTTC | - | TRBJ2-7 | TRBV6-1 | -
CASSQGIQGYQETQYF | TGCGCCAGCAGCCAAGGTATACAGGGGTACCAAGAGACCCAGTACTTC | - | TRBJ2-5 | TRBV4-3 | TRBD1
CASSQDRSLAGDQETQYF | TGCGCCAGCAGCCAAGATAGGTCGCTAGCGGGAGACCAAGAGACCCAGTACTTC | - | TRBJ2-5 | TRBV4-3 | TRBD2
CASSLPWGRGNTGELFF | TGTGCCAGCAGTTTACCGTGGGGCAGAGGGAACACCGGGGAGCTGTTTTTT | - | TRBJ2-2 | TRBV27 | -
CASRRGGASHPGNQPQHF | TGTGCCAGCAGGCGAGGCGGGGCATCCCACCCTGGCAATCAGCCCCAGCATTTT | - | TRBJ1-5 | TRBV5-8 | -
CASSLTGNQPQHF | TGTGCCAGCAGCTTGACAGGCAATCAGCCCCAGCATTTT | few | TRBJ1-5 | TRBV5-6 | -
CASSLRGGETQYF | TGTGCCAGCAGCTTAAGGGGTGGAGAGACCCAGTACTTC | - | TRBJ2-5 | TRBV7-9 | -
CASSLEWTASYEQYF | TGCGCCAGCAGCTTGGAGTGGACAGCCTCCTACGAGCAGTACTTC | - | TRBJ2-7 | TRBV5-1 | -
CASSTARGNYGYTF | TGTGCCAGCAGTACGGCCAGGGGTAACTATGGCTACACCTTC | - | TRBJ1-2 | TRBV27 | -
CAAQSPLGSGRAGEQFF | TGTGCCGCCCAAAGCCCCCTGGGTAGCGGGAGGGCGGGAGAGCAGTTCTTC | - | TRBJ2-1 | TRBV10-3 | TRBD2
CSVLTADSNQPQHF | TGCAGCGTGTTGACAGCAGATAGCAATCAGCCCCAGCATTTT | - | TRBJ1-5 | TRBV29-1 | -
CASRRYLSVRGNEQYF | TGTGCCAGCAGGCGTTATCTCTCGGTCAGGGGGAACGAGCAGTACTTC | - | TRBJ2-7 | TRBV28 | TRBD1
CASSQEPLPNYGYTF | TGTGCCAGCAGCCAAGAGCCCCTACCTAACTATGGCTACACCTTC | - | TRBJ1-2 | TRBV4-2 | -
CASSIDRDNQPQHF | TGTGCCAGTAGTATAGACAGGGACAATCAGCCCCAGCATTTT | few | TRBJ1-5 | TRBV19 | -
CASSSRAGVNTGELFF | TGTGCCAGCAGTTCCCGAGCGGGAGTGAACACCGGGGAGCTGTTTTTT | - | TRBJ2-2 | TRBV5-4 | TRBD2
CAWSGGTGIGKLFF | TGTGCCTGGAGTGGAGGAACAGGGATCGGAAAACTGTTTTTT | once | TRBJ1-4 | TRBV30 | -
CASSQDGTSSSYEQYF | TGCGCCAGCAGTCAAGACGGGACAAGCAGCTCCTACGAGCAGTACTTC | - | TRBJ2-7 | TRBV4-1 | -
CASSYPGLGTQYF | TGTGCCAGCAGTTACCCGGGACTGGGTACGCAGTATTTT | few | TRBJ2-3 | TRBV6-5 | -
CASSFPRTMTSGNTIYF | TGTGCCAGCAGCTTCCCCAGGACTATGACCTCTGGAAACACCATATATTTT | - | TRBJ1-3 | TRBV7-8 | -
CASSYPGYYGYTF | TGTGCCAGCAGTTACCCGGGATACTATGGCTACACCTTC | - | TRBJ1-2 | TRBV6-5 | -
CASSLPSGKNIQYF | TGTGCCAGCAGCCTACCCAGCGGCAAAAACATTCAGTACTTC | - | TRBJ2-4 | TRBV11-2 | -
CASSLIGQETQYF | TGTGCCAGCAGCTTGATCGGCCAAGAGACCCAGTACTTC | - | TRBJ2-5 | TRBV5-4 | -
CASSAPKMRGQVHQPQHF | TGTGCCAGCAGTGCGCCTAAGATGCGAGGGCAGGTTCATCAGCCCCAGCATTTT | - | TRBJ1-5 | TRBV6-1 | -
CASSLGTRDGYTF | TGTGCCAGCAGCTTGGGGACACGAGATGGCTACACCTTC | - | TRBJ1-2 | TRBV5-6 | -
CASSFSWQVFSGANVLTF | TGTGCCAGCAGTTTTTCTTGGCAGGTCTTCTCTGGGGCCAACGTCCTGACTTTC | - | TRBJ2-6 | TRBV27 | -
CASSMRDVGDRTQIHSNQPQHF | TGTGCCAGTAGTATGAGGGATGTGGGGGACAGGACCCAGATTCATAGCAATCAGCCCCAGCATTTT | - | TRBJ1-5 | TRBV19 | TRBD1
CASSVLGGEQFF | TGTGCCAGCAGCGTACTGGGCGGGGAGCAGTTCTTC | once | TRBJ2-1 | TRBV9 | -
CASSGLTALAKNIQYF | TGTGCCAGCAGTGGGTTGACAGCTTTAGCCAAAAACATTCAGTACTTC | once | TRBJ2-4 | TRBV27 | -
CASSDITRGSGTEAFF | TGCGCCAGCAGCGATATCACTAGGGGGTCGGGAACTGAAGCTTTCTTT | - | TRBJ1-1 | TRBV5-1 | -
CASSARRSGVSSYNEQFF | TGTGCCAGCAGCGCCCGGAGGAGCGGGGTGAGCTCCTACAATGAGCAGTTCTTC | - | TRBJ2-1 | TRBV13 | TRBD2
CASSFIAGVENEQFF | TGCGCCAGCAGCTTTATAGCGGGAGTAGAAAATGAGCAGTTCTTC | - | TRBJ2-1 | TRBV5-1 | TRBD2
CASTPQGGTEAFF | TGTGCCAGCACCCCACAGGGAGGGACTGAAGCTTTCTTT | - | TRBJ1-1 | TRBV7-9 | -